This section outlines one T cell receptor (beta chain) sequence together with its context. Its binding antigen is unknown. No base qualities exist here, and no much larger clone lies one base off it. CDR3 length: 17 amino acids, cysteine to phenylalanine. The read is trimmed to its CDR3 DNA, 51 bases read in frame from base 1. The source of the sample is a study of blood T cell repertoires in COVID-19 (dated by TCRdb to the early 2020s). Background on the whole study: Samples from collaborators originated in the United States, Italy and Spain and spanned both the acute and convalescent phases of COVID-19. Samples were obtained from the ongoing ImmuneRACE study (first 160 participants) and from 1,254 subjects provided by 6 global collaborators. The repertoires were released in a freely available public database meant as a resource for research on the immune response to SARS-CoV-2. The prospective study material was composed of cDNA or gDNA derived from T cells, B-cell-depleted T cells, or PBMCs. Where available, HLA class I and class II types were taken from metadata supplied by the sample provider and were not determined by assay-based typing. A de-identified subject ID, COVID-19 status, age in years and sex were almost always included in the sample metadata. The dataset comprised deeply sampled blood TCRbeta repertoires from subjects exposed to, actively infected with, or recovered from COVID-19.

TCRbeta CDR3 regions were amplified from genomic DNA by means of the immunoSEQ Assay, a bias-controlled multiplex PCR. In the paper's pipeline: The number of nucleated cells in each sample was estimated by amplification of reference gene primers within the assay. Sequence reads were collapsed and filtered to measure the absolute abundance of every unique TCRbeta CDR3 rearrangement. For each sample, productive Simpson clonality was calculated as the square root of Simpson's diversity index across productive rearrangements. The table was pulled from immuneACCESS by TCRdb, which kept in-frame rearrangements only. Such tables lose some clones; where checked, under half of the loss comes from unresolved V genes, and the rest has no known cause. V, J and clone size are taken as reported in that table, and D and trimming were inferred from the DNA itself. In all, the sample holds roughly 220,000 clones, and 85% to 90% of those were seen once. The ten largest clones take up about 16% of the sample.

What the authors observed across the whole study: The amount of clinical and demographic metadata varied by source and participant and was provided uncurated.

Enrolling through a virtual design, the prospective study's participants ranged in age from roughly 18 to 100 years and lived across around 25 United States geographic areas. To assign participants to cohorts, the prospective study relied on clinical history that participants themselves reported in a screening survey and a study questionnaire. Exposed participants had been in contact, within 2 weeks of entering the study, with a person who had a PCR-confirmed or clinician-diagnosed case of COVID-19. In the prospective study, whole blood, serum and a nasopharyngeal or oropharyngeal swab were collected from each participant by mobile phlebotomists. Prospective study participants could optionally give additional blood draws and questionnaires over an approximately 2-month period. Prospective study blood samples were shipped either frozen or at room temperature before DNA extraction.

In this chain, TRBV12-2 is recombined with TRBJ1-5. TRBV12-2 constitutes a pseudogene. Sequenced input: PBMCs or T cells enriched from blood (not recorded which). The sequence was obtained from a man under 40 who had been exposed to COVID-19. The DNA reads as follows: TGTGCAAGTCCTCCGGCAGGGAGGAAAAGAAGCAATCAGCCCCAGCATTTT. The resulting protein is CASPPAGRKRSNQPQHF.